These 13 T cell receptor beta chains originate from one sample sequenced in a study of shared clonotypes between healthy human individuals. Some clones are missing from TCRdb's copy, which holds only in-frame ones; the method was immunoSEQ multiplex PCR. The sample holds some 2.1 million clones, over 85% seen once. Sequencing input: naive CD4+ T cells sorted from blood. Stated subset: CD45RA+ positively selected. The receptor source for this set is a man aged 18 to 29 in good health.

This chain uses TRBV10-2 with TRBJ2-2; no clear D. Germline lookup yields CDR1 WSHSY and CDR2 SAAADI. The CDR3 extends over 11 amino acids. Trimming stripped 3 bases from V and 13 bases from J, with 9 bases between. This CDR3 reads CASSDPGRLFF. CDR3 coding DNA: TGCGCCAGCAGTGACCCTGGACGGCTGTTTTTT.

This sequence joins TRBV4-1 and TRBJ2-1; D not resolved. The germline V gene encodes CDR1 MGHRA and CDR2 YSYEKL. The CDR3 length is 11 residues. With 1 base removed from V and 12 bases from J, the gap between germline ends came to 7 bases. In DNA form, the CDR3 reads TGCGCCAGCAGCCAAGGGTATGTGCAGTTCTTC. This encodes CASSQGYVQFF.

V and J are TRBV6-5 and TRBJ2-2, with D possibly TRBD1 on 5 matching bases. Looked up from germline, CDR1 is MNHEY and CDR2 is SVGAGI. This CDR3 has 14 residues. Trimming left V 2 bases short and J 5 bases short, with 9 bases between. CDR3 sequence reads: CASSYVPGTGELFF. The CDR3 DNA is TGTGCCAGCAGTTACGTGCCAGGGACCGGGGAGCTGTTTTTT.

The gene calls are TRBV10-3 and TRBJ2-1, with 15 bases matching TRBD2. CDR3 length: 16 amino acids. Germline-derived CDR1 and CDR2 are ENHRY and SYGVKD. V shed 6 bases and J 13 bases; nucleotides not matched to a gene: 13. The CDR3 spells CAISSGTSGGPLRQFF. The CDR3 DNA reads TGTGCCATCAGCTCAGGGACTAGCGGGGGGCCACTCCGACAGTTCTTC.

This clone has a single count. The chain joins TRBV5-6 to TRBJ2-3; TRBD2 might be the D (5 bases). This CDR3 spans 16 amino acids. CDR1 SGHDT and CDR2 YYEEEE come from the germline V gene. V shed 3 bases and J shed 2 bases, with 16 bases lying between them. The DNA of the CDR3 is TGTGCCAGCAGCTCCGGACTCCCGTCTCACACAGATACGCAGTATTTT. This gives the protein CASSSGLPSHTDTQYF. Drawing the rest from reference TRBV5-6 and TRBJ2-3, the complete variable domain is DAGVTQSPTHLIKTRGQQVTLRCSPKSGHDTVSWYQQALGQGPQFIFQYYEEEERQRGNFPDRFSGHQFPNYSSELNVNALLLGDSALYLCASSSGLPSHTDTQYFGPGTRLTVL.

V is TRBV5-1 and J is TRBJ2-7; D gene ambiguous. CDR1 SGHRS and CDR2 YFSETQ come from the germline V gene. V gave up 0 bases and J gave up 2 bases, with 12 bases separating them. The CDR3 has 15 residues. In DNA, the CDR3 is TGCGCCAGCAGCTTGGAGGCCGCCAGTCCCTACGAGCAGTACTTC. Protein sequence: CASSLEAASPYEQYF. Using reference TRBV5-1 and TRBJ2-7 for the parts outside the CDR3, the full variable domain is KAGVTQTPRYLIKTRGQQVTLSCSPISGHRSVSWYQQTPGQGLQFLFEYFSETQRNKGNFPGRFSGRQFSNSRSEMNVSTLELGDSALYLCASSLEAASPYEQYFGPGTRLTVT.

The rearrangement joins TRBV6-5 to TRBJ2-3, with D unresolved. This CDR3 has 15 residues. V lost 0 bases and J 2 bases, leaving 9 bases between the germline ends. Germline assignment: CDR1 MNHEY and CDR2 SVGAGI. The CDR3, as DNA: TGTGCCAGCAGTTACTCGATAGCTTACACAGATACGCAGTATTTT. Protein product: CASSYSIAYTDTQYF.

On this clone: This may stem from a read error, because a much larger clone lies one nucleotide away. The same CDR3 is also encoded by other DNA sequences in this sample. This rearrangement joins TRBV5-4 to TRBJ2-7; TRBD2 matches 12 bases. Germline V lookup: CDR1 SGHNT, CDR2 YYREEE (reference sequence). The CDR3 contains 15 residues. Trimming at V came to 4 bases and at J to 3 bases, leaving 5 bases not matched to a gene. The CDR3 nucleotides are TGTGCCAGCAGCCTTACTAGCGGGGGGAACTACGAGCAGTACTTC. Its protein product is CASSLTSGGNYEQYF.

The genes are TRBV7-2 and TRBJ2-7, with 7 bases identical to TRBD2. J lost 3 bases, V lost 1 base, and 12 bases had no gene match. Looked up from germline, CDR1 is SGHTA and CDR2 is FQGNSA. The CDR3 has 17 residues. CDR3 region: CASSLVSTSAAGYEQYF. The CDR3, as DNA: TGTGCCAGCAGCTTAGTGTCCACTAGCGCAGCGGGCTACGAGCAGTACTTC.

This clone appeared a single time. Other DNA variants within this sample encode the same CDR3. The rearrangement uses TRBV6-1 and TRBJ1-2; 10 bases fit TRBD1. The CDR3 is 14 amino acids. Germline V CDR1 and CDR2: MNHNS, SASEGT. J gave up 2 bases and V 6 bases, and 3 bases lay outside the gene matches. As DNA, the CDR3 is TGTGCCAGCAGCCCGGACAGGGGGAACTATGGCTACACCTTC. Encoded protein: CASSPDRGNYGYTF.

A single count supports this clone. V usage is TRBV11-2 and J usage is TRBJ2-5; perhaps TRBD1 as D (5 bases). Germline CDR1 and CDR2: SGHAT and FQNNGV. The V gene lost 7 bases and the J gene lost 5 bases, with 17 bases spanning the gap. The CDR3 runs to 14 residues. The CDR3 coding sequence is TGTGCCAGCAACAACCGGTGGGGCTGGGAGACCCAGTACTTC. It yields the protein CASNNRWGWETQYF.

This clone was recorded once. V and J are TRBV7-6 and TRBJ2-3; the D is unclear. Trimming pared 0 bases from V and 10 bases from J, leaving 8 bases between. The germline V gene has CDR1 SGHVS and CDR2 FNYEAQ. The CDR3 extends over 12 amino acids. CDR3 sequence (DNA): TGTGCCAGCAGCTTAGCGCAAGTTCCGCAGTATTTT. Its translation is CASSLAQVPQYF.

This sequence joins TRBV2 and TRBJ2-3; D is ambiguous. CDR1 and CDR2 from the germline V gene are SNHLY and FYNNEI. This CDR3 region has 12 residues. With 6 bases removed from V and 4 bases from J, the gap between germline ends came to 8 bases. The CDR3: CASRENADTQYF. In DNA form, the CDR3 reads TGTGCCAGCAGGGAAAACGCAGATACGCAGTATTTT.